This TCR beta chain originates from a study of T cells in Graves' hyperthyroidism and ophthalmopathy. Study-wide background: Peripheral blood samples were taken at initial diagnosis, prior to any treatment.

The V segment lost 3 bases and the J segment 6 bases; nucleotides outside the gene matches: 8. The CDR3 sequence is 15 residues long. Germline V gene lookup returns CDR1 MNHEY and CDR2 SMNVEV (reference sequence). This clonotype was seen repeatedly, ten times or more. What was amplified from RNA transcripts were TCR beta CDR3 regions. Primed by the HTBI set, a first-round RT-PCR was run on the TCR CDR3. One entry per CDR3 protein, called by TCRdb with MiXCR from the multiplex PCR reads. The sample has around 350,000 distinct CDR3 sequences; roughly 15% are singletons. Among ophthalmopathy patients, the Clinical Activity Score reached at least 3, the NOSPECS grade reached at least 4, and duration remained under 3 months. The study based diagnoses on clinical symptoms, serum thyroxine and TRAb, thyroid ultrasound and orbital computed tomography.

J is TRBJ2-1 and V is TRBV27; 7 nucleotides line up with TRBD2. This receptor was obtained from a woman in her fifties or sixties with Graves' ophthalmopathy. The sequenced sample consisted of blood. CDR3: CASSFGGSVVNEQFF. DNA of the CDR3: TGTGCCAGCAGTTTTGGCGGGAGTGTGGTCAATGAGCAGTTCTTC.